This T cell receptor beta chain was recovered during a study of low-dose radiotherapy and immunotherapy resistance in tumors. This clonotype showed up many times. Primers used for first-strand cDNA, a TRAV- and TRBV-specific set, covered both alpha and beta chains. Both a constant-region primer and a V-primer adapter served to amplify TCRs across 20 PCR cycles. In vitro transcription was used to amplify the isolated mRNA. TCRdb reanalysed the reads using MiXCR and keeps one entry per CDR3 protein. Among more than 50,000 distinct CDR3 sequences listed, around 25% were seen once. The CDR3 runs to 18 residues. The J segment lost 3 bases and the V segment lost 3 bases, leaving 13 bases of the junction unmatched. CDR1 is MGHRA and CDR2 is YSYEKL in the germline V gene. Time point specified: before trial treatment. Eligibility criteria specified advanced solid malignancies devoid of tumor-infiltrating lymphocytes.

This clonotype was sampled from a male donor with prostate cancer. The gene calls are TRBV4-1 and TRBJ1-5, with 8 bases fitting TRBD1. The sample here was PBMCs, taken before treatment. The CDR3 loop reads CASSQEPTGGYLNQPQHF. CDR3 coding DNA: TGCGCCAGCAGCCAGGAACCTACAGGGGGATATCTCAATCAGCCCCAGCATTTT.